The clone carrying this TCR beta chain was seen more than once but under ten times. What it recognizes is unknown. The PBMCs had their origin in less than 13 ml of fresh peripheral blood. This record belongs to a study of T cells in Graves' hyperthyroidism and ophthalmopathy. Study conclusions and caveats: It was a median around 6 months before onset that the model predicted ophthalmopathy. Appearing also in blood were most of the thyroid clonotypes expanded above 0.001. By a 13 V-J model, ophthalmopathy was set apart from stable hyperthyroidism.

Amplification targeted TCR beta CDR3 regions from RNA transcripts. Initially, a first-round RT-PCR of the TCR CDR3 employed the HTBI primer set. TCRdb redid the calling of the multiplex PCR reads with MiXCR, one entry per CDR3 protein. This table has 450,000 to 500,000 distinct CDR3 sequences, about 20% appearing once. The sequence was collected from a woman between 70 and 85 years old with Graves' ophthalmopathy. Sequencing used blood.

The CDR3 is CASRRSDQNGGYTF. For the CDR3, the DNA is TGTGCCAGCAGGAGGTCGGACCAAAATGGCGGCTACACCTTC. The chain combines TRBV27 with TRBJ1-2, with D uncertain. Trimming removed 6 bases at V and 8 bases at J, with 19 bases between. The CDR3 contains 14 residues. Germline loops: CDR1 MNHEY, CDR2 SMNVEV (reference sequence).